The 22 T cell receptor beta chains listed next were all sequenced from one sample in a study of metastatic and nonmetastatic thyroid tumors (dated by TCRdb to the early 2020s). The receptor library was made with PCR. The listed sequencing device is Illumina HiSeq 4000. In TCRdb, the public reads were trimmed at Q25 with fastp and aligned with MiXCR, with productive beta chains retained. Recorded for this sample are some 93,000 clones; 10% to 15% of them occurred a single time. Approximately 10% of the sample is taken by the ten largest. None of the patients had been given any treatment before thyroid surgery. The sample was blood. These receptors came from a female donor with papillary thyroid cancer or a benign thyroid nodule (not recorded which). Some clones in this sample may be carry-over from other donors' samples.

This clone was seen many times. The chain recombines TRBV11-3 with TRBJ1-1, with 8 bases lining up with TRBD1. The V gene's germline CDR1 is SGHNT and CDR2 YENEEA. J gave up 0 bases and V 8 bases, and 17 bases lay outside the gene matches. This CDR3 is 18 amino acids long. The CDR3 bases are TGTGCCAGCTCCCCAAGGGGCAGGGGGCGAGGAATGAACACTGAAGCTTTCTTT. The encoded protein is CASSPRGRGRGMNTEAFF. The complete variable domain, with remaining parts taken from reference TRBV11-3 and TRBJ1-1, reads EAGVVQSPRYKIIEKKQPVAFWCNPISGHNTLYWYLQNLGQGPELLIRYENEEAVDDSQLPKDRFSAERLKGVDSTLKIQPAELGDSAVYLCASSPRGRGRGMNTEAFFGQGTRLTVV.

At least ten counts were recorded for this clone. The V and J genes are TRBV4-3 and TRBJ1-6; unclear D gene. The V gene lost 1 base and the J gene lost 12 bases, with 16 bases spanning the gap. CDR1 LGHNA and CDR2 YSLEER come from the germline V gene. This CDR3 contains 15 residues. The CDR3 DNA sequence: TGCGCCAGCAGCCAAGGATCCCGAGCCGGCGAACCCCTCCACTTT. As protein: CASSQGSRAGEPLHF.

The table lists this clone with many counts. V is TRBV25-1 and J is TRBJ2-1, with a possible D match to TRBD2 (5 bases). Germline values: CDR1 MGHDK, CDR2 SYGVNS. The CDR3 has 21 amino acids. Trimming left V 5 bases short and J 0 bases short, with 29 bases between. Here the CDR3 reads CASSPDDWTRLYLSSYNEQFF. DNA of the CDR3: TGTGCCAGCAGTCCGGACGATTGGACTCGTCTTTACTTAAGCTCCTACAATGAGCAGTTCTTC.

This clone was counted many times. The chain joins TRBV5-1 to TRBJ2-3; 10 bases agree with TRBD2. This CDR3 is built from 16 residues. Germline CDR1 and CDR2: SGHRS and YFSETQ. The V gene end was trimmed by 3 bases and the J gene end by 2 bases; junction bases not matched to a gene: 6. CDR3 protein: CASSWGLARSTDTQYF. The CDR3 nucleotides read TGCGCCAGCAGCTGGGGACTAGCGCGTTCCACAGATACGCAGTATTTT.

This clone was counted at least ten times. This rearrangement joins TRBV20-1 to TRBJ1-5; D is unresolved. From germline, CDR1 is DFQATT and CDR2 SNEGSKA (reference sequence). The germline V and J ends were trimmed by 6 bases and 5 bases, with 5 bases remaining between them. This CDR3 comprises 10 residues. The CDR3 protein is CSAGDQPQHF. DNA for the CDR3: TGCAGTGCCGGGGATCAGCCCCAGCATTTT.

This clone was seen at least ten times. The gene calls are TRBV6-2 or TRBV6-3 and TRBJ2-1; D is uncertain. The V and J ends lost 6 bases and 5 bases respectively, with 11 bases between them. The germline CDR1 and CDR2 sequences are MNHEY and SVGEGT. The CDR3 runs to 13 residues. The CDR3 protein is CASREPPHNEQFF. The CDR3 DNA follows: TGTGCCAGCAGGGAACCCCCGCACAATGAGCAGTTCTTC.

This clone was recorded at least ten times. One end of the junction is discordant with germline, which a read error may explain. The same CDR3 also results from other DNA sequences found in this sample. V and J are TRBV12-3 or TRBV12-4 and TRBJ1-5; D possibly corresponds to TRBD1 (5 bases). This CDR3 is 15 amino acids long. The CDR3 region is CASSLDTGGNQPQHF. The CDR3 nucleotides read TGTGCCAGCAGTTTAGATACGGGGGGAAATCAGCCTCAGCATTTT.

This clone was recorded many times. J is TRBJ2-5 and V is TRBV25-1; possible D gene TRBD2, 5 bases. The germline V and J ends were trimmed by 8 bases and 5 bases, with 15 bases remaining between them. Germline CDR1 is MGHDK and CDR2 is SYGVNS. The CDR3 is 13 amino acids. The CDR3 sequence is CASRRAGGETQYF. CDR3 coding DNA: TGTGCCAGCCGACGGGCGGGCGGGGAGACCCAGTACTTC.

This clone appeared many times. The chain's CDR3 is CSARDKGAGGNQPQHF. The CDR3 region has the DNA TGCAGTGCTAGAGATAAGGGGGCTGGGGGCAATCAGCCCCAGCATTTT. The V and J genes are TRBV20-1 and TRBJ1-5; 7 positions match TRBD1. The junction had 7 bases not matched to a gene; V was cut back by 0 bases and J by 2 bases. The CDR3 length is 16 residues. CDR1 DFQATT and CDR2 SNEGSKA come from the germline V gene (reference sequence).

At least ten counts were recorded for this clone. The chain joins TRBV4-3 to TRBJ2-1; 9 nucleotides line up with TRBD2. The CDR3 length is 18 residues. Per germline, CDR1 LGHNA and CDR2 YSLEER. The junction had 9 bases not matched to a gene; V was cut back by 0 bases and J by 3 bases. DNA for the CDR3: TGCGCCAGCAGCCAAGATCCCCAAGCGGGAGGATTCTACAATGAGCAGTTCTTC. Protein product: CASSQDPQAGGFYNEQFF.

This clone showed up many times. The genes are TRBV28 and TRBJ1-2; D gene ambiguous. Germline V gene data show CDR1 as MDHEN and CDR2 as SYDVKM. CDR3 length: 14 amino acids. The V gene lost 3 bases and the J gene lost 8 bases, with 16 bases spanning the gap. The CDR3 region has the DNA TGTGCCAGCAGTTTGGAATCCAACATTAGAGGCTACACCTTC. Protein sequence: CASSLESNIRGYTF.

Note on this clone: Given a much more abundant clone one base away, this may be a read error. This sample also contains other DNA sequences that code for the same CDR3. The J gene is TRBJ2-3, the V gene TRBV7-9, with unresolved D. CDR1 is SEHNR and CDR2 is FQNEAQ in the germline V gene (reference sequence). The CDR3 has 11 residues. CDR3 in DNA: TGTGCCAGCAGCGTTACAGACACGCAGTATTTT. As protein: CASSVTDTQYF.

V and J are TRBV6-1 and TRBJ2-6; D not certain. V lost 3 bases to trimming and J lost 6 bases, with 12 bases between them. The CDR3 sequence is 15 residues long. Germline V CDR1 and CDR2: MNHNS, SASEGT. This CDR3 is CASSDSWGAANVLTF. The CDR3 DNA reads TGTGCCAGCAGTGATTCGTGGGGTGCGGCCAACGTCCTGACTTTC.

Many counts were recorded for this clone. The chain has TRBV2 and TRBJ2-5; D is perhaps TRBD1 or TRBD2 (6 bases each). This CDR3 region has 15 residues. The V gene's germline CDR1 is SNHLY and CDR2 FYNNEI. V gave up 3 bases and J gave up 0 bases, with 11 bases separating them. The CDR3 loop reads CASSDSGGYQETQYF. As DNA, the CDR3 is TGTGCCAGCAGTGATTCCGGGGGCTACCAAGAGACCCAGTACTTC.

This clone was detected a few times. The rearrangement joins TRBV28 to TRBJ2-7; 10 positions match TRBD1. The CDR3 consists of 15 residues. Per the germline V gene, CDR1 is MDHEN and CDR2 is SYDVKM. J gave up 2 bases and V 4 bases, and 5 bases lay outside the gene matches. The CDR3 reads CASSSGGTGAYEQYF. For the CDR3, the DNA is TGTGCCAGCAGTTCTGGAGGGACAGGGGCCTACGAGCAGTACTTC.

Note on this clone: An end of the junction does not agree with germline; a read error may underlie this. V gene TRBV6-5 combines with J gene TRBJ2-7; 7 nucleotides line up with TRBD2. This CDR3 comprises 15 residues. CDR1 MNHEY and CDR2 SVGAGI come from the germline V gene. The CDR3 reads CASIYHPVAGGEQYF. The CDR3 DNA follows: TGTGCCAGCATTTACCATCCGGTGGCCGGGGGGGAGCAGTACTTC.

A single count supports this clone. The chain joins TRBV11-1 to TRBJ2-1, with 7 bases that match TRBD1. The ends lost 7 bases at V and 9 bases at J; junction bases unmatched: 21. Germline V lookup: CDR1 SGHAT, CDR2 FQDESV (reference sequence). CDR3 length: 17 amino acids. CDR3 protein: CASTTGTVKTITSEQFF. The CDR3 DNA reads as TGTGCCAGCACCACTGGGACAGTGAAAACAATTACATCTGAGCAGTTCTTC. The full variable domain, its missing parts supplied by reference TRBV11-1 and TRBJ2-1, is EAEVAQSPRYKITEKSQAVAFWCDPISGHATLYWYRQILGQGPELLVQFQDESVVDDSQLPKDRFSAERLKGVDSTLKIQPAELGDSAMYLCASTTGTVKTITSEQFFGPGTRLTVL.

This clone has at least ten counts. V gene TRBV21-1 combines with J gene TRBJ2-1; the DNA was not compared with TRBD2, the D call given in the table. TRBV21-1 corresponds to a pseudogene. The CDR3 runs to 20 residues. CDR3 DNA sequence: TGTGCCAGCAGAAACGCGCCGGGACTAGCGGGAGCCGGGTTTGGGAATGAGCAGTTCTTC. Protein: CASRNAPGLAGAGFGNEQFF.

This clone showed up many times. Other DNA sequences in the same sample also yield this CDR3. This chain joins TRBV19 and TRBJ1-5; 8 bases agree with TRBD1. Trimming took 4 bases from V and 0 from J; bases not matched to a gene: 8. CDR1 is LNHDA and CDR2 is SQIVND in the germline V gene (reference sequence). The CDR3 is 17 residues long. The CDR3 reads CASSSTGGRDSNQPQHF. CDR3 coding DNA: TGTGCCAGTAGTAGCACAGGGGGACGAGATAGCAATCAGCCCCAGCATTTT.

This clone was seen repeatedly, ten times or more. The V and J genes are TRBV12-5 and TRBJ2-7; 10 nucleotides match TRBD2. Germline trimming cut 3 bases from V and 4 bases from J; bases unmatched to any gene: 3. The CDR3 is 14 amino acids. Germline CDR1 is LGHNT and CDR2 is FRNRAP. The CDR3 DNA sequence: TGTGCTAGTGGTTTTGCTAGCGGGAGTTACGAGCAGTACTTC. It yields the protein CASGFASGSYEQYF.

Ten or more counts support this clone. The V gene is TRBV28, the J gene TRBJ2-1, with D tentatively TRBD1 (5 bases). V dropped 5 bases and J dropped 3 bases, with 17 bases sitting between them. Germline V CDR1 and CDR2: MDHEN, SYDVKM. CDR3 length: 16 amino acids. The CDR3 protein is CASSTQGPNNYNEQFF. Here the CDR3 DNA reads TGTGCCAGCAGTACTCAGGGCCCTAACAACTACAATGAGCAGTTCTTC. Full variable domain (rest looked up from reference TRBV28 and TRBJ2-1): DVKVTQSSRYLVKRTGEKVFLECVQDMDHENMFWYRQDPGLGLRLIYFSYDVKMKEKGDIPEGYSVSREKKERFSLILESASTNQTSMYLCASSTQGPNNYNEQFFGPGTRLTVL.

This clone was counted a few times. A much bigger clone sits one base away, suggesting this may be a read error. The rearrangement uses TRBV27 and TRBJ2-3, with a tentative D call TRBD1 (7 bases). The CDR3 sequence is 16 residues long. Per the germline V gene, CDR1 is MNHEY and CDR2 is SMNVEV (reference sequence). The CDR3 loop is CAISFPIRGVADTQYF. The CDR3 bases are TGTGCCATCAGTTTCCCTATCAGGGGGGTCGCAGATACGCAGTATTTT.